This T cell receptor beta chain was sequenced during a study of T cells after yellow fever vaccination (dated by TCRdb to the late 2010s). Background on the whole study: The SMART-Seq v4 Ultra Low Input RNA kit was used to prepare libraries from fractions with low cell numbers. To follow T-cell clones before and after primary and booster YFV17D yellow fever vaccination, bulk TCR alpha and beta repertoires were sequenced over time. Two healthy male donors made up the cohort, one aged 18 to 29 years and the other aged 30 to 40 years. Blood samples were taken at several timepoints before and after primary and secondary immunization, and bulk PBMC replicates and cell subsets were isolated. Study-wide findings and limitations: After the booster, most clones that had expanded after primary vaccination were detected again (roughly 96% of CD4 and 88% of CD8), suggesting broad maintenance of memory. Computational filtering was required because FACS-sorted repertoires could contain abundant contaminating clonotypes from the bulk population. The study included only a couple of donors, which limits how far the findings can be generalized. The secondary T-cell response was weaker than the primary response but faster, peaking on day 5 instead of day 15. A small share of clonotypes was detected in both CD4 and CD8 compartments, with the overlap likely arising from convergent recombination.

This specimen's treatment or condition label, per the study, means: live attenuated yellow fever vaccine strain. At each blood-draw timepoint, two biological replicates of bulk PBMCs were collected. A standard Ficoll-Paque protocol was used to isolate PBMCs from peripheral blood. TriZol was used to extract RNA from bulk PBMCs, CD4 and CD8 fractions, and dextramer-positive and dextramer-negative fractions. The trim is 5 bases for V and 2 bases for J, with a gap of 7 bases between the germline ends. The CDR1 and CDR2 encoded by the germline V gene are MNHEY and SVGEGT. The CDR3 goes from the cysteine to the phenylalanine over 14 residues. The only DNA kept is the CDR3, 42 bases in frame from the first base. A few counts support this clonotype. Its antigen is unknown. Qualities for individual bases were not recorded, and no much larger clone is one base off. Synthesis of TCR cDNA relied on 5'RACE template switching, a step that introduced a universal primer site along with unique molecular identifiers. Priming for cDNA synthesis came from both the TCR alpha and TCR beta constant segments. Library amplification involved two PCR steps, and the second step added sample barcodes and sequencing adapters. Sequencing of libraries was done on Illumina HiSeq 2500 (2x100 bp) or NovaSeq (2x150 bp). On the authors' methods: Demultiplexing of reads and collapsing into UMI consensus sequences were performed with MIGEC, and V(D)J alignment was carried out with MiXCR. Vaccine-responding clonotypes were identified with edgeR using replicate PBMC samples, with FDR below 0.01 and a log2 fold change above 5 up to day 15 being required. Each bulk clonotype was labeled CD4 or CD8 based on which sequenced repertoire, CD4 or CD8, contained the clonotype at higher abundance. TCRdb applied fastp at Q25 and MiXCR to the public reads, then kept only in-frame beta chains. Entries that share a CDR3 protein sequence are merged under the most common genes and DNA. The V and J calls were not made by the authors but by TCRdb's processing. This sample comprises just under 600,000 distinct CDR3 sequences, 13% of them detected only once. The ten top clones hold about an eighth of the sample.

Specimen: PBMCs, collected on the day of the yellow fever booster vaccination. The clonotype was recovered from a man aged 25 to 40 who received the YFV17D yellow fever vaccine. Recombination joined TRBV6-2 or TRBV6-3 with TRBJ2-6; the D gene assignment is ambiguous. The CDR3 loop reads CASSASTGANVLTF. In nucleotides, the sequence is TGTGCCAGCAGTGCATCCACTGGGGCCAACGTCCTGACTTTC.